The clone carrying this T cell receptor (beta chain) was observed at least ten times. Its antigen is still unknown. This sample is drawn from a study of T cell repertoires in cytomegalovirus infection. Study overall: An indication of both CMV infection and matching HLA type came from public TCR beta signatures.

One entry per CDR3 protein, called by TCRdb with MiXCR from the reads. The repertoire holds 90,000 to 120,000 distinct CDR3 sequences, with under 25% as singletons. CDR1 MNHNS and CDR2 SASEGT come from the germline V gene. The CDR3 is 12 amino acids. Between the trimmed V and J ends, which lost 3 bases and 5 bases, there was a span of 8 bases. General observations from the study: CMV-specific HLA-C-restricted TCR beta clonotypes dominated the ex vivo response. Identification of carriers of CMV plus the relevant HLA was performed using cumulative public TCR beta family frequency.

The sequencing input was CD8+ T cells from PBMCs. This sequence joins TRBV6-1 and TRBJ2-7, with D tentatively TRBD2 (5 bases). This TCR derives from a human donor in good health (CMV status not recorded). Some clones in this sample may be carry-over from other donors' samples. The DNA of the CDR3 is TGTGCCAGCAGTGACCCCGGGAACGAGCAGTACTTC. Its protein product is CASSDPGNEQYF.